This T cell receptor (beta chain) was sequenced during a study of radiotherapy plus CTLA-4 blockade in lung cancer. Study-wide context: Objective responses occurred in about a sixth of patients; over 25% had disease control.

CTLA-4 blockade using ipilimumab, together with focal radiation, was received by patients with chemo-refractory metastatic non-small-cell lung cancer. Repertoires were generated with immunoSEQ multiplex PCR, while TCRdb's copy carries only in-frame clones and drops some. Of some 49,000 clones listed, 70% to 90% were seen once; the top ten hold around 30%. As concerns this clone: Its antigen is as yet unknown.

Broader study findings: Reported findings show early blood T cell clone dynamics, with interferon-beta, best predicted response. Radiotherapy with ipilimumab was followed by blood expansion of tumor-derived clones.

CDR1 is MDHEN and CDR2 is SYDVKM in the germline V gene. The CDR3 is made up of 15 amino acids. V lost 3 bases, J lost 1 base, and 7 bases lay in between. The sequencing here drew on peripheral blood, taken from a patient treated with radiotherapy plus ipilimumab. The chain has TRBV28 and TRBJ2-6, with D possibly matching TRBD2 (6 bases). The receptor comes from a human donor with non-small cell lung cancer whose response to radiotherapy plus ipilimumab could not be evaluated. CDR3: CASSLGGSGANVLTF. The CDR3 DNA is TGTGCCAGCAGTTTGGGGGGATCTGGGGCCAACGTCCTGACTTTC.